The 24 T cell receptor beta chains below come from one sample, sequenced in a study of beta chain features in type 1 diabetes. What was sequenced were expressed TCRB transcripts, since all of the isolated RNA had been reverse transcribed. The data were produced by immunoSEQ multiplex PCR, yet TCRdb's version contains in-frame clones alone and is incomplete. The table shows roughly 450,000 clones, with roughly an eighth occurring only once. Specimen: naive CD4+ T cells from blood. The source of these receptors is a woman between 18 and 30 years old in good health.

The V call is TRBV29-1, the J call TRBJ1-1; D might be TRBD1 (5 bases). The V end was cut by 7 bases, the J end by 0 bases, with 12 bases between. The CDR3 is made up of 13 amino acids. Germline assignment: CDR1 SQVTM and CDR2 ANQGSEA. The chain's CDR3 is CSAARQMNTEAFF. The CDR3 DNA is TGCAGCGCCGCCCGACAGATGAACACTGAAGCTTTCTTT.

In this sample, this clone turned up a few times. This chain connects TRBV25-1 to TRBJ1-1, with D possibly matching TRBD1 (6 bases). From germline, CDR1 is MGHDK and CDR2 SYGVNS. This CDR3 region has 14 residues. Trimming stripped 3 bases from V and 0 bases from J, with 8 bases between. The CDR3 sequence: CASSEQGMNTEAFF. CDR3 nucleotide sequence: TGTGCCAGCAGTGAGCAGGGGATGAACACTGAAGCTTTCTTT.

Comments on this clone: This same CDR3 is encoded by further DNA sequences in the sample. This chain links TRBV7-9 with TRBJ1-2; D not certain. Germline assignment: CDR1 SEHNR and CDR2 FQNEAQ (reference sequence). V was clipped by 0 bases and J by 5 bases, with 4 bases between them. CDR3 size: 12 residues. The DNA for the CDR3 is TGTGCCAGCAGCTTAGCGGGTTATGGCTACACCTTC. It encodes CASSLAGYGYTF.

The chain couples TRBV13 to TRBJ1-3; TRBD1 matches 7 bases. The CDR3 covers 14 residues. Germline CDR1 and CDR2: PRHDT and FYEKMQ (reference sequence). V gave up 6 bases and J gave up 3 bases; unmatched junction bases: 5. CDR3 in amino acids: CASSDREIGNTIYF. The CDR3 DNA reads as TGTGCCAGCAGTGACAGGGAGATTGGAAACACCATATATTTT.

This clone came up a few times. The rearrangement links TRBV23-1 to TRBJ1-2; D perhaps matches TRBD1 (5 bases). TRBV23-1 is an ORF, and what it does is uncertain. V was pared by 4 bases and J by 3 bases, with 9 bases between. The CDR3 runs 13 residues. The CDR3 protein is CASSRGRDYGYTF. The CDR3 DNA follows: TGCGCCAGCAGTCGTGGCAGGGACTATGGCTACACCTTC.

This clone turned up a few times. This chain links TRBV7-3 with TRBJ1-2; 9 bases are a match to TRBD1. The CDR3 runs to 14 residues. Germline V CDR1 and CDR2: SGHTA, FQGTGA. The ends lost 2 bases at V and 7 bases at J; junction bases unmatched: 5. The CDR3 coding sequence is TGTGCCAGCAGCTTATTGGCGGGACAGGGTGGCTACACCTTC. Protein product: CASSLLAGQGGYTF.

The V and J genes are TRBV19 and TRBJ1-3, with TRBD1 matching 7 bases. V trimming: 4 bases; J trimming: 5 bases; junction bases outside the gene matches: 5. Germline CDR1 is LNHDA and CDR2 is SQIVND (reference sequence). The CDR3 runs to 14 residues. This chain's CDR3 is CASSSRDSRNTIYF. The CDR3 DNA follows: TGTGCCAGTAGTAGCCGGGACAGCCGAAACACCATATATTTT. The whole variable domain, filled in from reference TRBV19 and TRBJ1-3, reads DGGITQSPKYLFRKEGQNVTLSCEQNLNHDAMYWYRQDPGQGLRLIYYSQIVNDFQKGDIAEGYSVSREKKESFPLTVTSAQKNPTAFYLCASSSRDSRNTIYFGEGSWLTVV.

CDR3 sequence (DNA): TGTGCCAGCCGCTCGCAACCGGGAGCACCTCGGCATGAGCAGTTCTTC. This encodes CASRSQPGAPRHEQFF. The V call is TRBV7-9, the J call TRBJ2-1, with D perhaps matching TRBD2 (6 bases). Germline loops: CDR1 SEHNR, CDR2 FQNEAQ (reference sequence). The CDR3 is 16 amino acids. The germline V and J ends were trimmed by 8 bases and 8 bases, with 25 bases remaining between them.

Worth noting for this clone: The conserved final phenylalanine or tryptophan is absent from the CDR3, which likely points to a read error. The limits of the CDR3 on the DNA are not certain, so only TCRdb's listed CDR3 is given. The J gene is TRBJ2-7, the V gene TRBV29-1; whether TRBD2, the table's D call, matches the DNA was not checked. CDR1 and CDR2 from the germline V gene are SQVTM and ANQGSEA. The length of the CDR3 is 10 amino acids, counting both ends. This CDR3 is CSVEDTRELG.

This clone was recorded a few times. The CDR3, as DNA: TGTGCCAGCAGCCAAGTTGGACAGAAAGCCTACAATGAGCAGTTCTTC. Translation: CASSQVGQKAYNEQFF. This chain connects TRBV14 to TRBJ2-1; D perhaps matches TRBD1 (6 bases). Germline V gene sequence: CDR1 SGHDN, CDR2 FVKESK. The V end was cut by 1 base, the J end by 2 bases, with 12 bases between. This CDR3 is built from 16 residues.

This clone was detected a few times. This chain links TRBV15 with TRBJ1-3; D unclear. With 4 bases removed from V and 0 bases from J, the gap between germline ends came to 13 bases. The CDR3 consists of 16 residues. Germline CDR1 is LNHNV and CDR2 is YYDKDF (reference sequence). The CDR3 coding sequence is TGTGCCACCAGCATTCATGGAACGGCCTCTGGAAACACCATATATTTT. Translating it yields CATSIHGTASGNTIYF.

The chain combines TRBV28 with TRBJ2-5, with TRBD2 as a possible D gene (5 bases). V was clipped by 2 bases and J by 0 bases, with 10 bases between them. The CDR3 contains 15 residues. CDR1 is MDHEN and CDR2 is SYDVKM in the germline V gene. The CDR3 sequence: CASSLGGLYQETQYF. The CDR3 DNA is TGTGCCAGCAGTTTAGGAGGCCTGTACCAAGAGACCCAGTACTTC.

This clone was found a few times. This CDR3 is also generated by other DNA sequences in the sample. The chain joins TRBV20-1 to TRBJ2-7, with 7 bases identical to TRBD1. Germline V lookup: CDR1 DFQATT, CDR2 SNEGSKA (reference sequence). Germline trimming cut 6 bases from V and 3 bases from J; bases unmatched to any gene: 2. There are 11 residues in the CDR3. CDR3 nucleotide sequence: TGCAGTGCGGGGGACAGCTACGAGCAGTACTTC. It translates to CSAGDSYEQYF.

This chain uses TRBV7-6 with TRBJ2-7; tentatively, D is TRBD2 (5 bases). Between the trimmed V and J ends, which lost 6 bases and 2 bases, there was a span of 17 bases. This CDR3 comprises 15 residues. Germline V lookup: CDR1 SGHVS, CDR2 FNYEAQ. The CDR3 nucleotides read TGTGCCAGCAGTACACTCGCGGGCCCGACCTACGAGCAGTACTTC. This encodes CASSTLAGPTYEQYF.

The rearrangement links TRBV7-2 to TRBJ2-5; TRBD1 might be the D (7 bases). The CDR3 is made up of 14 amino acids. The V gene lost 3 bases and the J gene lost 5 bases, with 13 bases spanning the gap. Germline V CDR1 and CDR2: SGHTA, FQGNSA. CDR3 residues: CASSFLSGGETQYF. CDR3 sequence (DNA): TGTGCCAGCAGCTTTTTATCAGGGGGGGAGACCCAGTACTTC.

This clone has only a few counts. This chain connects TRBV2 to TRBJ2-1; weak D call: TRBD1 (5 bases). CDR3 length: 15 residues. V was trimmed by 6 bases and J by 5 bases, leaving 17 bases between them. Germline loops: CDR1 SNHLY, CDR2 FYNNEI. The CDR3 loop is CASRSQGSSNNEQFF. DNA of the CDR3: TGTGCCAGCAGGAGTCAGGGTTCGTCGAACAATGAGCAGTTCTTC.

This chain joins TRBV7-3 and TRBJ2-7; possibly TRBD1 or TRBD2 for D (5 bases each). This CDR3 region has 14 residues. Germline CDR1 is SGHTA and CDR2 is FQGTGA. V lost 5 bases to trimming and J lost 3 bases, with 14 bases between them. Here the CDR3 DNA reads TGTGCCAGCAGCCCGATGGGACGGGACTACGAGCAGTACTTC. This gives the protein CASSPMGRDYEQYF.

This clone has a handful of counts. The rearrangement uses TRBV23-1 and TRBJ2-7; D gene unclear. TRBV23-1 is designated an ORF whose function remains uncertain. Trimming took 3 bases from V and 6 from J, leaving 18 bases between them. The CDR3 is 15 residues long. DNA of the CDR3: TGCGCCAGCAGTCATCGGTTGACTGCCCTGGGCGAGCAGTACGTC. Amino acid sequence: CASSHRLTALGEQYV.

In its sample, this clone was seen a few times. The chain links TRBV7-9 to TRBJ1-4; unclear D gene. The CDR3 extends over 16 amino acids. CDR1 and CDR2 (germline): SEHNR, FQNEAQ (reference sequence). The ends were cut back, 4 bases at V and 0 bases at J, with 12 bases in the middle. The CDR3 sequence is CASSSKRIATNEKLFF. Written as DNA, the CDR3 is TGTGCCAGCAGCTCTAAGAGAATTGCAACTAATGAAAAACTGTTTTTT.

In its sample, this clone was seen a few times. The chain links TRBV6-5 to TRBJ2-1; possibly TRBD1 for D (6 bases). Deletions cut 6 bases from V and 4 bases from J, with 10 bases between. CDR3 length: 13 amino acids. Germline values: CDR1 MNHEY, CDR2 SVGAGI. The CDR3 loop is CASRPDRYNEQFF. DNA of the CDR3: TGTGCCAGCAGACCCGACAGGTACAATGAGCAGTTCTTC.

This clone was found a few times. The chain is built from TRBV18 and TRBJ2-1, with D uncertain. Germline V CDR1 and CDR2: KGHSH, LQKENI. Trimming took 8 bases from V and 5 from J, leaving 31 bases between them. This CDR3 region has 19 residues. The DNA for the CDR3 is TGTGCCAGCGCCCGGAGATCGGCAGGCTTACCCGCCAAAGACAATGAGCAGTTCTTC. Translated: CASARRSAGLPAKDNEQFF.

V gene TRBV6-6 combines with J gene TRBJ2-3; D is perhaps TRBD1 or TRBD2 (6 bases each). CDR1 MNHNY and CDR2 SVGAGI come from the germline V gene (reference sequence). V was trimmed by 2 bases and J by 5 bases, leaving 14 bases between them. CDR3 length equals 15 residues. The CDR3 loop reads CASSYPPGAVDTQYF. CDR3 DNA: TGTGCCAGCAGTTACCCCCCGGGGGCCGTAGATACGCAGTATTTT.

This clone was seen a handful of times. J is TRBJ2-7 and V is TRBV18, with no clear D. This CDR3 is built from 14 residues. Germline CDR1 KGHSH, CDR2 LQKENI. Trimming took 2 bases from V and 0 from J, leaving 8 bases between them. The CDR3 here is CASSPATFSYEQYF. The DNA of the CDR3 is TGTGCCAGCTCACCAGCTACGTTCTCCTACGAGCAGTACTTC. Supplemented by reference TRBV18 and TRBJ2-7, the full variable domain reads NAGVMQNPRHLVRRRGQEARLRCSPMKGHSHVYWYRQLPEEGLKFMVYLQKENIIDESGMPKERFSAEFPKEGPSILRIQQVVRGDSAAYFCASSPATFSYEQYFGPGTRLTVT.

The sample holds a few counts of this clone. The chain couples TRBV9 to TRBJ2-7; D could derive from TRBD1 or TRBD2 (5 bases each). Germline CDR1 reads SGDLS; CDR2 reads YYNGEE. The CDR3 runs to 16 residues. Trimming removed 4 bases at V and 2 bases at J, with 19 bases between. The CDR3 region has the DNA TGTGCCAGCAGCCCTAAGGGGAACCCCGGGACCTACGAGCAGTACTTC. Amino acids: CASSPKGNPGTYEQYF. The variable domain in full, completed from reference TRBV9 and TRBJ2-7, reads DSGVTQTPKHLITATGQRVTLRCSPRSGDLSVYWYQQSLDQGLQFLIQYYNGEERAKGNILERFSAQQFPDLHSELNLSSLELGDSALYFCASSPKGNPGTYEQYFGPGTRLTVT.